This TCR beta chain was sequenced during a study of blood T cell repertoires in COVID-19. Repertoires were generated with immunoSEQ multiplex PCR, while TCRdb's copy carries only in-frame clones and drops some. The sample carries about 250,000 clones, 84% recorded once. CDR3 length: 16 residues. Germline values: CDR1 SGHTA, CDR2 FQGNSA. Unmatched junction bases numbered 5, after V lost 0 bases and J lost 9 bases. V is TRBV7-2 and J is TRBJ1-6; 10 nucleotides agree with TRBD1. This clonotype was sampled from a man aged 50-59 years with active or convalescent COVID-19. Sequencing was performed on peripheral blood. The DNA for the CDR3 is TGTGCCAGCAGCTTAGCCCGGACAGGGGGGATTTCACCCCTCCACTTT. Amino acid sequence: CASSLARTGGISPLHF.